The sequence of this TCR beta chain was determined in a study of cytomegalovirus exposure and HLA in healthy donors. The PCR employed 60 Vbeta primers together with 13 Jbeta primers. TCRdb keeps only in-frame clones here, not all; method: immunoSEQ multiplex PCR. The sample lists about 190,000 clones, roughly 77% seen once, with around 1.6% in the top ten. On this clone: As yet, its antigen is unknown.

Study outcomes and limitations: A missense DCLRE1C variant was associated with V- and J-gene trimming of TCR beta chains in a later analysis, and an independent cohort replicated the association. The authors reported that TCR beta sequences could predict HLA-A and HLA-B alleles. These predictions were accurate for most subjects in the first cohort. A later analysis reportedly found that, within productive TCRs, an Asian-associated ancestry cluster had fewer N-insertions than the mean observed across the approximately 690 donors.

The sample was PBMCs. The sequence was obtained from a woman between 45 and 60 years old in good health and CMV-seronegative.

The CDR3 DNA sequence: TGTGCCTGGAGTGTAAAAATCGGTGATGGCTACACCTTC. It encodes CAWSVKIGDGYTF. V usage is TRBV30 and J usage is TRBJ1-2, with no clear D. Per germline, CDR1 GTSNPN and CDR2 SVGIG (reference sequence). Trimming left V 0 bases short and J 6 bases short, with 11 bases between. The CDR3 has 13 residues.